The 7 T cell receptor beta chains below all came from one sample that was sequenced in a study of human T cells and chemical hapten exposure (dated by TCRdb to the early 2020s). The label giving this sample's time point can be read as: patch test 1, 2 weeks after DPC sensitization. This specimen's treatment or condition label, per the study, means: therapeutic diphenylcyclopropenone sensitization with weekly scalp DPC. The library was built by means of RACE. The instrument given in TCRdb is NextSeq 500. The public sequencing data were trimmed at Q25 with fastp and processed into clonotypes with MiXCR by TCRdb, which kept only in-frame beta chains. One record per CDR3 amino acid sequence lists the most common genes and DNA. The sample profile shows roughly 380,000 distinct CDR3 sequences; roughly 4.8% of them were found once. The top ten clones comprise approximately 2.3% of the sample. The material was whole blood, obtained in connection with sensitization to the hapten diphenylcyclopropenone (DPC). Every receptor here comes from a woman in her forties or fifties with alopecia areata. Some clones in this sample may be carry-over from other donors' samples.

The chain joins TRBV6-2 or TRBV6-3 to TRBJ2-7; no definite D call. Between the trimmed V and J ends, which lost 5 bases and 3 bases, there was a span of 20 bases. This CDR3 region has 16 residues. Germline V gene lookup returns CDR1 MNHEY and CDR2 SVGEGT. The CDR3 loop reads CASSTGRIDFIYEQYF. CDR3 coding DNA: TGTGCCAGCAGTACCGGCAGGATCGATTTTATCTACGAGCAGTACTTC.

This clonotype came up many times. This rearrangement joins TRBV12-5 to TRBJ1-3; D is unresolved. The ends were cut back, 0 bases at V and 6 bases at J, with 15 bases in the middle. The CDR3 contains 16 residues. The germline gives CDR1 LGHNT, CDR2 FRNRAP. The CDR3 DNA follows: TGTGCTAGTGGTTTGGTACAAGGAGCCCGGCAAAACACCATATATTTT. Amino acids: CASGLVQGARQNTIYF.

This clonotype has only a few counts. This chain uses TRBV4-1 with TRBJ2-3, with D possibly matching TRBD2 (6 bases). The CDR3 spans 16 residues. Trimming shortened V by 0 bases and J by 3 bases, and 13 bases separated the two germline ends. Germline CDR1 MGHRA, CDR2 YSYEKL. The CDR3 loop is CASSQEARGTTDTQYF. The CDR3 DNA is TGCGCCAGCAGCCAAGAGGCACGGGGGACGACAGATACGCAGTATTTT.

This clonotype was counted at least ten times. CDR3 bases: TGTGCCAGCAGCTTAGAGAACAGGGGTGTCGACACTGAAGCTTTCTTT. This sequence encodes CASSLENRGVDTEAFF. The chain has TRBV11-2 and TRBJ1-1, with 7 bases lining up with TRBD1. V shed 0 bases, J shed 3 bases, and the junction held 7 bases outside the gene matches. This CDR3 comprises 16 residues. CDR1 is SGHAT and CDR2 is FQNNGV in the germline V gene. Complete variable domain (other parts from reference TRBV11-2 and TRBJ1-1): EAGVAQSPRYKIIEKRQSVAFWCNPISGHATLYWYQQILGQGPKLLIQFQNNGVVDDSQLPKDRFSAERLKGVDSTLKIQPAKLEDSAVYLCASSLENRGVDTEAFFGQGTRLTVV.

At least ten counts were recorded for this clonotype. CDR3 sequence (DNA): TGCAGCGTGCCCAGCCCGGGACTGTCCGTCACTGAAGCTTTCTTT. Translated: CSVPSPGLSVTEAFF. The chain combines TRBV29-1 with TRBJ1-1, with a weak D call TRBD1 (5 bases). With 6 bases removed from V and 4 bases from J, the gap between germline ends came to 21 bases. This CDR3 is 15 amino acids long. Germline values: CDR1 SQVTM, CDR2 ANQGSEA.

This clonotype showed up many times. The chain employs TRBV10-3 and TRBJ2-3; 8 nucleotides align to TRBD1. CDR1 ENHRY and CDR2 SYGVKD come from the germline V gene. V lost 3 bases to trimming and J lost 1 base; unmatched junction nucleotides: 12. The CDR3 is made up of 18 amino acids. The CDR3 loop is CAISDQPGTGTGTDTQYF. The DNA for the CDR3 is TGTGCCATCAGTGATCAGCCCGGGACAGGTACGGGCACAGATACGCAGTATTTT.

Regarding this clonotype: A read error is possible here, since a much larger clone lies one base away. This chain uses TRBV6-5 with TRBJ2-5; D perhaps matches TRBD2 (5 bases). The germline gives CDR1 MNHEY, CDR2 SVGAGI. The CDR3 extends over 14 amino acids. CDR3 loop: CASGYLGLQETQYF. As DNA, the CDR3 is TGTGCCAGCGGTTACCTTGGACTCCAAGAGACCCAGTACTTC.